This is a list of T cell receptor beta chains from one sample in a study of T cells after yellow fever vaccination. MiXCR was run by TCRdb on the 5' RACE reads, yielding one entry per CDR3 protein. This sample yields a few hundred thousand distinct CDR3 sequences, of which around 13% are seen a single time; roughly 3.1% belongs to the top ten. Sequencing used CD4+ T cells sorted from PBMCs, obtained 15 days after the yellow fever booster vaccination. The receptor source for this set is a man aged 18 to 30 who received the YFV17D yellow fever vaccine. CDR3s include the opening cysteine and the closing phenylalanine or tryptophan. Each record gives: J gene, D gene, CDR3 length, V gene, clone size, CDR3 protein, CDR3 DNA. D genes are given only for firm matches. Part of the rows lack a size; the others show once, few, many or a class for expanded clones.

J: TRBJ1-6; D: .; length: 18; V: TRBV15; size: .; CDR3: CATSRRLGGISYNSPLHF; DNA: TGTGCCACCAGCAGACGCCTAGGGGGGATCTCCTATAATTCACCCCTCCACTTT
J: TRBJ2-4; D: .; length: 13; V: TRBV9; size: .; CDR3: CASSVGAKNIQYF; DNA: TGTGCCAGCAGCGTAGGGGCCAAAAACATTCAGTACTTC
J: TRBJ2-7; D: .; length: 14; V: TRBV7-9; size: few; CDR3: CASSGRTSSYEQYF; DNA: TGTGCCAGCAGCGGACGGACCAGCTCCTACGAGCAGTACTTC
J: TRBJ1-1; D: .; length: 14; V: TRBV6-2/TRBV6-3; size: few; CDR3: CASSPRRGHTEAFF; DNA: TGTGCCAGCAGCCCTCGCAGGGGACACACTGAAGCTTTCTTT
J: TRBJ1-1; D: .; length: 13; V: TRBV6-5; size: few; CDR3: CASSATPNTEAFF; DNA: TGTGCCAGCAGTGCGACACCTAACACTGAAGCTTTCTTT
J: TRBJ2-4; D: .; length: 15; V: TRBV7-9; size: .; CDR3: CASSPRAGAKNIQYF; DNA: TGTGCCAGCAGCCCTAGGGCGGGGGCCAAAAACATTCAGTACTTC
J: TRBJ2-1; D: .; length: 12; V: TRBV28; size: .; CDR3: CASSAPYNEQFF; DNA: TGTGCCAGCAGTGCACCCTACAATGAGCAGTTCTTC
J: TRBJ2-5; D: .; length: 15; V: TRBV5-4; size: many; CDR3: CASSPRQGHQETQYF; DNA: TGTGCCAGCTCCCCCAGGCAGGGGCACCAAGAGACCCAGTACTTC
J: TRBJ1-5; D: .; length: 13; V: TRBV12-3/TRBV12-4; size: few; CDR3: CASSHRDGLIQHF; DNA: TGTGCCAGCAGTCACCGGGACGGTCTAATCCAGCATTTT
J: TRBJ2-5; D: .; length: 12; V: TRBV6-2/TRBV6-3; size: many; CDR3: CASSPTDETQYF; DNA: TGTGCCAGCAGTCCAACGGATGAGACCCAGTACTTC